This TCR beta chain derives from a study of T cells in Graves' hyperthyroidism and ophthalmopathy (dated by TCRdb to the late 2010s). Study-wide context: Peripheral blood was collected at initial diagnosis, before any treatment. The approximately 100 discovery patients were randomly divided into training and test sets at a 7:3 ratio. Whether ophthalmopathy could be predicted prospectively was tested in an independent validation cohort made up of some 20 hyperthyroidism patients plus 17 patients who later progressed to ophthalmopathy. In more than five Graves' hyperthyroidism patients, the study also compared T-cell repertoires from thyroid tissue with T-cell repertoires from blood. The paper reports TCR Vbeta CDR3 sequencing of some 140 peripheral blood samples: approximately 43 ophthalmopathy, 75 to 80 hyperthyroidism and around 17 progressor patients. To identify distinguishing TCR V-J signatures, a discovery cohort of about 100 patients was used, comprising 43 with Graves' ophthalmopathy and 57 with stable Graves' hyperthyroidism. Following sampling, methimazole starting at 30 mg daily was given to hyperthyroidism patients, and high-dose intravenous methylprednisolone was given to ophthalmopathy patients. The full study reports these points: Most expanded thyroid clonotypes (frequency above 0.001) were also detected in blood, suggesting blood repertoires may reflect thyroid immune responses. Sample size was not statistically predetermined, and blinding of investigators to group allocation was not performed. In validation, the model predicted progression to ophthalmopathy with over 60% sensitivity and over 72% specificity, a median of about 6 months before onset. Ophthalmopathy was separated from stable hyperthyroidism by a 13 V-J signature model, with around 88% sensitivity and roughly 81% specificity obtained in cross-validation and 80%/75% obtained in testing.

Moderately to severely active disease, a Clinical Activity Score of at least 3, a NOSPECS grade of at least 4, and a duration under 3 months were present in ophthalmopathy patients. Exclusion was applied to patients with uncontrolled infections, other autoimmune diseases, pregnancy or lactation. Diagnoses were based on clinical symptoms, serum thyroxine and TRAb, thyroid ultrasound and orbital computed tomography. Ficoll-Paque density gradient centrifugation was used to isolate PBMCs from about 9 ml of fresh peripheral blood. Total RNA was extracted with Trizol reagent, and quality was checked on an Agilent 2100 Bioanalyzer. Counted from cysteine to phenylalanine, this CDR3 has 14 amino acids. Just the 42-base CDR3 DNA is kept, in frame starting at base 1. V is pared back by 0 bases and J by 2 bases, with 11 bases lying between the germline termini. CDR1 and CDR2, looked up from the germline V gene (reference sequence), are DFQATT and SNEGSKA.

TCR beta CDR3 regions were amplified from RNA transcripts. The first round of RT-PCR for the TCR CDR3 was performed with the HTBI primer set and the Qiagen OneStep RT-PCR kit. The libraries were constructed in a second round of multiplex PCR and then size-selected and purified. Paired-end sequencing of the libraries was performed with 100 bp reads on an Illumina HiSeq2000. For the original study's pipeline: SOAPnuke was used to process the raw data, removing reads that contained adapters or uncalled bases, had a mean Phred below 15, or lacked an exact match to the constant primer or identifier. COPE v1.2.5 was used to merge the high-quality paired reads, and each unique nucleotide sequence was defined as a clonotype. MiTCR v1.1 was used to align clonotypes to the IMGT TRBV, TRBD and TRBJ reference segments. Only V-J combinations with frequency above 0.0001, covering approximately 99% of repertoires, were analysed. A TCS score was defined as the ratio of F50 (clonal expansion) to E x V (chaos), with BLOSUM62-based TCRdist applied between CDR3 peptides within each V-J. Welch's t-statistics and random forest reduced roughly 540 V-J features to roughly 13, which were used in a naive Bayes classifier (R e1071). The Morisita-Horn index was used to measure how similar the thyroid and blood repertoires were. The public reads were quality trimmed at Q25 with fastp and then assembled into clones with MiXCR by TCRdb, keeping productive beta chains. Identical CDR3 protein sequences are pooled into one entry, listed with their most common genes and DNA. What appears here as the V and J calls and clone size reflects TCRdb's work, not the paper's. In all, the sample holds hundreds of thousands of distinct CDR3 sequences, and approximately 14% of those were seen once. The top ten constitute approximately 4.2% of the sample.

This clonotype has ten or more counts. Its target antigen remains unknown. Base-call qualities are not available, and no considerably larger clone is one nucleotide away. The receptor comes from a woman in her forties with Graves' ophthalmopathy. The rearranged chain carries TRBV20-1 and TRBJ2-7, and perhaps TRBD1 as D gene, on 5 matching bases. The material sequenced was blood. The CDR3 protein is CSARDPSGTYEQYF. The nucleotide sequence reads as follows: TGCAGTGCTAGAGATCCCTCAGGGACCTACGAGCAGTACTTC.